This TCR beta chain stems from a study of blood T cell repertoires in COVID-19. On this clone: This CDR3 is also generated by other DNA sequences in the sample.

Per the original methods: Estimates of nucleated cell counts were drawn from the amplification of reference gene primers. Generated by immunoSEQ multiplex PCR, the TCRdb table keeps only in-frame clones and is missing some. V and J calls and clone size follow that table, whereas D and trimming were derived from the DNA. The profile shows around 320,000 clones, just under 90% of them singletons. The Seattle patients, enrolled during active infection, were followed longitudinally. This sequence originates from a woman in her twenties or thirties with COVID-19, enrolled during active disease. What was sequenced was peripheral blood.

The CDR3 loop reads CASSLGGSNSPLHF. CDR3 DNA sequence: TGTGCCAGCAGTTTAGGAGGGAGTAATTCACCCCTCCACTTT. V is TRBV27 and J is TRBJ1-6, with unresolved D. CDR1 is MNHEY, CDR2 SMNVEV, per germline (reference sequence). CDR3 length: 14 residues. Trimming took off 2 bases at V and 6 bases at J, with 8 bases between the two ends.